One sample yielded the 23 T cell receptor beta chains listed below, sequenced in a study of blood T cell repertoires in COVID-19. Some clones are missing from TCRdb's copy, which holds only in-frame ones; the method was immunoSEQ multiplex PCR. The sample carries more than 150,000 clones, around 79% recorded once. Sequenced material: PBMCs or T cells enriched from blood (not recorded which). The receptors come from a man between 45 and 60 years old who had recovered from COVID-19.

The chain couples TRBV2 to TRBJ1-4; 9 nucleotides agree with TRBD1. There are 14 residues in the CDR3. The V gene's germline CDR1 is SNHLY and CDR2 FYNNEI. The V and J ends lost 6 bases and 8 bases, in that order; junction bases with no gene match: 7. In nucleotides, the CDR3 is TGTGCCAGCAGAGCCGGGACAGGGCCCGAAAAACTGTTTTTT. It encodes CASRAGTGPEKLFF.

The V call is TRBV19, the J call TRBJ1-1; D unclear. Germline assignment: CDR1 LNHDA and CDR2 SQIVND (reference sequence). The length of the CDR3 is 14 residues. Trimming shortened V by 5 bases and J by 7 bases, and 17 bases separated the two germline ends. The CDR3 nucleotides are TGTGCCAGTAGTGCAATGATGTGGAGCGGTGAAGCTTTCTTT. Translating gives CASSAMMWSGEAFF. Filled out from reference TRBV19 and TRBJ1-1, the complete variable domain reads DGGITQSPKYLFRKEGQNVTLSCEQNLNHDAMYWYRQDPGQGLRLIYYSQIVNDFQKGDIAEGYSVSREKKESFPLTVTSAQKNPTAFYLCASSAMMWSGEAFFGQGTRLTVV.

This chain joins TRBV6-5 and TRBJ2-3, with D possibly matching TRBD2 (6 bases). Trimming removed 6 bases from V and 6 bases from J, with 10 bases in between. The germline gives CDR1 MNHEY, CDR2 SVGAGI. The CDR3 covers 12 residues. The CDR3, as DNA: TGTGCCAGCAGGGAGGGCCGGGATACGCAGTATTTT. It translates to CASREGRDTQYF.

In this sample, this clone turned up once. V is TRBV5-4 and J is TRBJ2-5, with 13 nucleotides matching TRBD2. CDR3 length: 18 amino acids. CDR1 and CDR2 (germline): SGHNT, YYREEE (reference sequence). After removal of 0 bases from V and 5 bases from J, the junction contained 10 bases not matched to a gene. The chain's CDR3 is CASSLGLAGGGALETQYF. DNA of the CDR3: TGTGCCAGCAGCTTGGGACTAGCGGGGGGTGGGGCTTTGGAGACCCAGTACTTC.

The chain recombines TRBV2 with TRBJ1-2; D might be TRBD1 (5 bases). V was shortened by 4 bases and J by 3 bases, with 9 bases between the two germline ends. The germline gives CDR1 SNHLY, CDR2 FYNNEI. There are 13 residues in the CDR3. CDR3 region: CASSGGGDYGYTF. As DNA, the CDR3 is TGTGCCAGCAGTGGGGGCGGGGACTATGGCTACACCTTC.

The chain has TRBV27 and TRBJ1-4; TRBD1 matches at 7 bases. J was trimmed by 8 bases and V by 6 bases; bases with no gene match: 6. CDR1 MNHEY and CDR2 SMNVEV come from the germline V gene (reference sequence). This CDR3 is 13 amino acids long. The CDR3 loop reads CASRPGQMEKLFF. The CDR3 coding sequence is TGTGCCAGCAGACCGGGACAGATGGAAAAACTGTTTTTT. Together with reference TRBV27 and TRBJ1-4, the CDR3 gives the full variable domain: EAQVTQNPRYLITVTGKKLTVTCSQNMNHEYMSWYRQDPGLGLRQIYYSMNVEVTDKGDVPEGYKVSRKEKRNFPLILESPSPNQTSLYFCASRPGQMEKLFFGSGTQLSVL.

This chain links TRBV5-1 with TRBJ2-1; 7 nucleotides agree with TRBD1. CDR1 and CDR2 (germline): SGHRS, YFSETQ. Trimming cost V 0 bases and J 4 bases; bases outside gene matches: 7. The CDR3 runs 16 residues. The chain's CDR3 is CASSLGGQANYNEQFF. The DNA for the CDR3 is TGCGCCAGCAGCTTGGGTGGACAGGCGAATTACAATGAGCAGTTCTTC.

The DNA for the CDR3 is TGTGCCAGCTATGGTAGTCGGTCCTACGAGCAGTACTTC. It specifies CASYGSRSYEQYF. The gene calls are TRBV28 and TRBJ2-7; D is ambiguous. The CDR3 is 13 residues long. Trimming removed 8 bases from V and 1 base from J, with 12 bases in between. The germline gives CDR1 MDHEN, CDR2 SYDVKM. The full variable domain, its missing parts supplied by reference TRBV28 and TRBJ2-7, is DVKVTQSSRYLVKRTGEKVFLECVQDMDHENMFWYRQDPGLGLRLIYFSYDVKMKEKGDIPEGYSVSREKKERFSLILESASTNQTSMYLCASYGSRSYEQYFGPGTRLTVT.

The chain joins TRBV5-1 to TRBJ1-5, with D uncertain. Trimming removed 0 bases from V and 4 bases from J, with 14 bases in between. The CDR3 totals 16 residues. Per germline, CDR1 SGHRS and CDR2 YFSETQ. CDR3 in DNA: TGCGCCAGCAGCTTGGAGGGCGGGTCCCCTAATCAGCCCCAGCATTTT. The encoded protein is CASSLEGGSPNQPQHF. Filled out from reference TRBV5-1 and TRBJ1-5, the complete variable domain reads KAGVTQTPRYLIKTRGQQVTLSCSPISGHRSVSWYQQTPGQGLQFLFEYFSETQRNKGNFPGRFSGRQFSNSRSEMNVSTLELGDSALYLCASSLEGGSPNQPQHFGDGTRLSIL.

The genes are TRBV6-2 or TRBV6-3 and TRBJ2-7; 8 nucleotides agree with TRBD1. The CDR3 runs 14 residues. Germline V gene data show CDR1 as MNHEY and CDR2 as SVGEGT. V lost 1 base and J lost 6; bases outside the gene matches: 5. DNA of the CDR3: TGTGCCAGCAGTTACTTAGGACAGGGAGGCGAGCAGTACTTC. Its translation: CASSYLGQGGEQYF.

This clone turned up a few times. Other nucleotide sequences from this sample produce the same CDR3. The chain links TRBV3-1 (or the pseudogene TRBV3-2) to TRBJ2-7; D gene unclear. The V and J ends lost 2 bases and 3 bases respectively, with 5 bases between them. This CDR3 has 12 amino acids. Germline V CDR1 and CDR2: LGHDT, YNNKEL (reference sequence). CDR3 bases: TGTGCCAGCAGCCAAATCAGCTACGAGCAGTACTTC. The encoded protein is CASSQISYEQYF.

The chain is built from TRBV5-6 and TRBJ1-1; D is ambiguous. The V and J ends lost 6 bases and 3 bases respectively, with 15 bases between them. The CDR3 is 14 amino acids. The germline V gene encodes CDR1 SGHDT and CDR2 YYEEEE. CDR3 loop: CASILGGSDTEAFF. CDR3 nucleotide sequence: TGTGCCAGCATCCTGGGAGGGAGCGACACTGAAGCTTTCTTT.

V is TRBV7-9 and J is TRBJ2-2; 10 bases map to TRBD2. Germline assignment: CDR1 SEHNR and CDR2 FQNEAQ (reference sequence). V was pared by 2 bases and J by 1 base, with 4 bases of the junction left unmatched. This CDR3 is 17 amino acids long. The CDR3 DNA reads TGTGCCAGCAGCTTAACTAGCGGGACGCTGAACACCGGGGAGCTGTTTTTT. Protein: CASSLTSGTLNTGELFF. The variable domain in full, completed from reference TRBV7-9 and TRBJ2-2, reads DTGVSQNPRHKITKRGQNVTFRCDPISEHNRLYWYRQTLGQGPEFLTYFQNEAQLEKSRLLSDRFSAERPKGSFSTLEIQRTEQGDSAMYLCASSLTSGTLNTGELFFGEGSRLTVL.

The chain combines TRBV5-5 with TRBJ1-1; TRBD1 matches 8 bases. The CDR3 runs 13 residues. V was clipped by 4 bases and J by 8 bases; unmatched bases: 7. The germline gives CDR1 SGHKS, CDR2 YYEKEE (reference sequence). Here the CDR3 DNA reads TGTGCCAGCAGCACTGACAGGGGAGGGGAAGCTTTCTTT. Translation gives CASSTDRGGEAFF.

The chain combines TRBV28 with TRBJ1-5; D is perhaps TRBD1 (5 bases). The germline V gene has CDR1 MDHEN and CDR2 SYDVKM. The V end was cut by 5 bases, the J end by 2 bases, with 19 bases between. The CDR3 runs 17 residues. CDR3 protein: CASSPLIQGYGNQPQHF. The DNA for the CDR3 is TGTGCCAGCAGTCCTCTAATCCAGGGATATGGCAATCAGCCCCAGCATTTT.

This chain connects TRBV4-1 to TRBJ1-5; unclear D gene. The ends were cut back, 3 bases at V and 0 bases at J, with 9 bases in the middle. Germline loops: CDR1 MGHRA, CDR2 YSYEKL. The CDR3 contains 15 residues. The CDR3 bases are TGCGCCAGCAGCCACCGGTTCAATAGCAATCAGCCCCAGCATTTT. It encodes CASSHRFNSNQPQHF.

This chain joins TRBV13 and TRBJ2-5; D is ambiguous. Germline V gene lookup returns CDR1 PRHDT and CDR2 FYEKMQ (reference sequence). The CDR3 is 14 amino acids. Trimming took 8 bases from V and 5 from J, leaving 18 bases between them. The CDR3 is CASVFVVRIETQYF. CDR3 DNA sequence: TGTGCCAGCGTCTTTGTAGTCAGGATTGAGACCCAGTACTTC.

V usage is TRBV7-9 and J usage is TRBJ1-2; no definite D call. The CDR3 covers 13 residues. Germline-derived CDR1 and CDR2 are SEHNR and FQNEAQ (reference sequence). Between the trimmed V and J ends, which lost 5 bases and 4 bases, there was a span of 11 bases. The CDR3 loop is CASSPEGPYGYTF. The CDR3 nucleotides are TGTGCCAGCAGCCCGGAGGGTCCCTATGGCTACACCTTC. Variable domain in full (rest from reference TRBV7-9 and TRBJ1-2): DTGVSQNPRHKITKRGQNVTFRCDPISEHNRLYWYRQTLGQGPEFLTYFQNEAQLEKSRLLSDRFSAERPKGSFSTLEIQRTEQGDSAMYLCASSPEGPYGYTFGSGTRLTVV.

In DNA form, the CDR3 reads TGTGCCAGCAGCCTAAACAATGAGCTGTTTTTT. It is translated as CASSLNNELFF. The chain carries TRBV3-1 (or the pseudogene TRBV3-2) and TRBJ2-2; D not certain. Looked up from germline, CDR1 is LGHDT and CDR2 is YNNKEL (reference sequence). Trimming removed 4 bases at V and 11 bases at J, with 8 bases between. This CDR3 is 11 amino acids long.

The chain carries TRBV7-8 and TRBJ1-5, with D perhaps matching TRBD1 (5 bases). The V end was cut by 4 bases, the J end by 6 bases, with 19 bases between. CDR3 length equals 16 residues. Germline V lookup: CDR1 SGHVS, CDR2 FQNEAQ. The CDR3 bases are TGTGCCAGCAGCTCCCTGGGCCCGCAGGGATTTCAGCCCCAGCATTTT. Translation: CASSSLGPQGFQPQHF.

V and J are TRBV5-6 and TRBJ1-2; a possible D gene is TRBD1 (5 bases). Per germline, CDR1 SGHDT and CDR2 YYEEEE. The CDR3 sequence is 15 residues long. V lost 3 bases, J lost 4 bases, and 16 bases lay in between. CDR3 residues: CASSWYRSRGYGYTF. CDR3 nucleotides: TGTGCCAGCAGCTGGTACAGGTCCCGTGGCTATGGCTACACCTTC.

J is TRBJ2-7 and V is TRBV20-1; D unclear. The CDR3 length is 11 residues. The germline V gene has CDR1 DFQATT and CDR2 SNEGSKA (reference sequence). Trimming took 5 bases from V and 3 from J, leaving 8 bases between them. CDR3 amino acids: CSAPEVYEQYF. The CDR3 DNA reads TGCAGTGCTCCCGAGGTCTACGAGCAGTACTTC.

V usage is TRBV2 and J usage is TRBJ2-7, with TRBD2 matching 15 bases. Germline values: CDR1 SNHLY, CDR2 FYNNEI. This CDR3 contains 15 residues. V dropped 6 bases and J dropped 5; count of bases not matched to a gene: 5. The CDR3 region is CASRGTSGRNDEQYF. The CDR3 DNA reads TGTGCCAGCAGGGGGACTAGCGGGAGGAACGACGAGCAGTACTTC.